This TCR beta chain derives from a study of T cell responses to AZD1222 COVID-19 vaccine. Some clones are missing from TCRdb's copy, which holds only in-frame ones; the method was immunoSEQ multiplex PCR. The data hold 120,000 or so clones, with approximately 90% observed a single time. Overall study results and limits: Dominant CD4 TCR responses targeted spike regions 160-218 and 743-854. The sample set comprised mostly white British donors with more females, and clonal diversity was possibly underestimated. Per reports, nearly half of all spike-specific TCRs target regions that are unmutated in variants. No day 14 peak samples; only post-peak repertoires were characterized.

This clone was seen a handful of times. The antigen is undetermined. CDR1 is SGHKS, CDR2 YYEKEE, per germline (reference sequence). V lost 0 bases to trimming and J lost 6 bases, with 6 bases between them. CDR3 length equals 13 residues. The input for sequencing was peripheral blood, taken on day 0 of AZD1222 vaccination. This receptor was identified in an adult in good health. The V gene is TRBV5-5, the J gene TRBJ2-2; D remains unclear. The CDR3, as DNA: TGTGCCAGCAGCTTGGCAATATCCGGGGAGCTGTTTTTT. Protein sequence: CASSLAISGELFF.